This TCR beta chain derives from a study of spatial heterogeneity in lung cancer. Using its own MiXCR run on the 5' RACE reads, TCRdb lists one record per CDR3 protein. The data show around 840 distinct CDR3 sequences, about 9.3% seen once. Regarding the study as a whole: Expanded intratumoral alpha and beta TCR counts tracked tumor mutation counts.

This clonotype was observed a few times. Its antigen remains unknown. Time point defined: sample taken at primary tumor resection. The source material was lung tumor tissue, sampled at surgery. This clonotype was obtained from a male donor with early-stage non-small cell lung cancer.

The CDR3 sequence is CASSLQVTVNEAFF. As DNA, the CDR3 is TGTGCCAGCAGCTTACAAGTGACAGTCAATGAAGCTTTCTTT. This chain joins TRBV7-2 and TRBJ1-1; D perhaps matches TRBD1 (5 bases). The CDR3 totals 14 residues. The V and J ends lost 2 bases and 7 bases respectively, with 14 bases between them. Germline values: CDR1 SGHTA, CDR2 FQGNSA.